The 23 T cell receptor beta chains below come from one sample, sequenced in a study of identical twins. TCRdb re-analysed the 5' RACE reads in MiXCR, keeping a single row per CDR3 protein. The data show approximately 630,000 distinct CDR3 sequences, roughly 6.6% seen once. The same specimen was also included in a second study, on yellow fever vaccine responses in identical twins.

Material: PBMCs. Every receptor here comes from a woman between 18 and 29 years old in good health.

The V and J genes are TRBV6-5 and TRBJ2-1, with D perhaps matching TRBD1 or TRBD2 (5 bases each). From germline, CDR1 is MNHEY and CDR2 SVGAGI. V lost 5 bases, J lost 7 bases, and 21 bases lay in between. The length of the CDR3 is 16 residues. The chain's CDR3 is CASSDRVGRVFNEQFF. The CDR3 nucleotides read TGTGCCAGCAGTGACCGAGTGGGGCGGGTTTTTAATGAGCAGTTCTTC.

This clonotype has a handful of counts. The chain is built from TRBV5-1 and TRBJ2-6; tentatively, D is TRBD2 (6 bases). This CDR3 contains 16 residues. Trimming removed 4 bases at V and 0 bases at J, with 11 bases between. The germline V gene encodes CDR1 SGHRS and CDR2 YFSETQ. CDR3 residues: CASSTGLFSGANVLTF. CDR3 DNA: TGCGCCAGCAGCACGGGACTGTTCTCTGGGGCCAACGTCCTGACTTTC.

The sample holds a few counts of this clonotype. The rearrangement joins TRBV10-3 to TRBJ2-1; no clear D gene. Germline lookup yields CDR1 ENHRY and CDR2 SYGVKD. CDR3 length equals 15 residues. V was clipped by 3 bases and J by 2 bases, with 11 bases between them. The CDR3 nucleotides are TGTGCCATCAGTGATGGGTCCGGACCCTACAATGAGCAGTTCTTC. The encoded protein is CAISDGSGPYNEQFF.

This clonotype was observed a few times. V and J are TRBV7-2 and TRBJ2-4; unclear D gene. The CDR3 totals 14 residues. V lost 4 bases and J 0 bases, leaving 7 bases between the germline ends. Germline CDR1 and CDR2: SGHTA and FQGNSA. CDR3 in DNA: TGTGCCAGCAGCTCTAATCTAGCCAAAAACATTCAGTACTTC. This encodes CASSSNLAKNIQYF.

This CDR3 reads CASSEQGRGLETQYF. DNA of the CDR3: TGTGCCAGCAGTGAACAGGGACGGGGGTTGGAGACCCAGTACTTC. The rearrangement uses TRBV2 and TRBJ2-5, with D perhaps TRBD2 (6 bases). The CDR3 totals 15 residues. Trimming removed 2 bases from V and 5 bases from J, with 15 bases in between. Germline CDR1 reads SNHLY; CDR2 reads FYNNEI.

The chain carries TRBV15 and TRBJ2-5; D is perhaps TRBD1 (6 bases). Between the trimmed V and J ends, which lost 3 bases and 4 bases, there was a span of 15 bases. The CDR3 is made up of 15 amino acids. The germline V gene has CDR1 LNHNV and CDR2 YYDKDF (reference sequence). The CDR3 loop reads CATSRLDRFGETQYF. CDR3 coding DNA: TGTGCCACCAGCAGGCTCGACAGGTTCGGAGAGACCCAGTACTTC.

This clonotype has just a few counts. The J gene is TRBJ2-1, the V gene TRBV15, with TRBD2 identical over 10 bases. Trimming cost V 4 bases and J 9 bases; bases outside gene matches: 6. CDR3 length equals 14 residues. CDR1 is LNHNV and CDR2 is YYDKDF in the germline V gene (reference sequence). The CDR3 sequence: CATSNRAGGREQFF. The CDR3 bases are TGTGCCACCAGCAACCGAGCGGGGGGGCGTGAGCAGTTCTTC.

This clonotype showed up just a few times. The chain links TRBV20-1 to TRBJ1-4, with D possibly TRBD1 on 6 matching bases. The CDR3 totals 17 residues. The V end lost 0 bases, the J end lost 8 bases, and 22 bases lay between the germline ends. CDR1 is DFQATT and CDR2 is SNEGSKA in the germline V gene (reference sequence). Here the CDR3 DNA reads TGCAGTGCTAGAGATAAGCCCTCTTTATACAGGGAGGAAAAACTGTTTTTT. Translating it yields CSARDKPSLYREEKLFF.

This clonotype was detected ten times or more. This chain connects TRBV28 to TRBJ2-7, with 7 bases aligning to TRBD1. Germline CDR1 and CDR2: MDHEN and SYDVKM. With 3 bases clipped from V and 4 bases from J, the junction kept 9 bases outside the gene matches. There are 15 residues in the CDR3. Here the CDR3 DNA reads TGTGCCAGCAGTTTGCCATCGGACAGGTCTTACGAGCAGTACTTC. It specifies CASSLPSDRSYEQYF.

This clonotype has a count of ten or more. The chain carries TRBV24-1 and TRBJ1-1; D remains ambiguous. Germline assignment: CDR1 KGHDR and CDR2 SFDVKD. The CDR3 has 17 residues. V lost 4 bases to trimming and J lost 0 bases, with 17 bases between them. CDR3 sequence reads: CATSDPGSPTMNTEAFF. The CDR3 DNA follows: TGTGCCACCAGTGACCCCGGGAGCCCTACTATGAACACTGAAGCTTTCTTT.

The chain uses TRBV6-4 and TRBJ2-1, with a tentative D call TRBD2 (7 bases). Germline V gene data show CDR1 as MRHNA and CDR2 as SNTAGT. CDR3 size: 14 residues. V lost 2 bases to trimming and J lost 7 bases, with 12 bases between them. CDR3 bases: TGTGCCAGCAGTGACGCGGGGGCTGGGAATGAGCAGTTCTTC. Its protein is CASSDAGAGNEQFF.

This clonotype was counted many times. This chain links TRBV12-3 or TRBV12-4 with TRBJ1-4, with TRBD1 as a possible D gene (6 bases). Trimming left V 6 bases short and J 7 bases short, with 21 bases between. The CDR3 has 16 residues. The CDR3 sequence: CASRDRRTAGSEKLFF. The CDR3, as DNA: TGTGCCAGCAGGGATCGCCGGACAGCGGGTAGTGAAAAACTGTTTTTT.

This chain links TRBV7-9 with TRBJ2-1; the match to TRBD2 covers 10 bases. The germline V gene encodes CDR1 SEHNR and CDR2 FQNEAQ (reference sequence). V trimming: 3 bases; J trimming: 6 bases; junction bases outside the gene matches: 5. This CDR3 has 15 residues. CDR3 DNA sequence: TGTGCCAGCAGCTTCCTAGCGGGAGTTCTCAATGAGCAGTTCTTC. Translating gives CASSFLAGVLNEQFF.

The gene calls are TRBV20-1 and TRBJ1-2, with D perhaps matching TRBD1 (6 bases). CDR1 is DFQATT and CDR2 is SNEGSKA in the germline V gene (reference sequence). This CDR3 is 12 amino acids long. Trimming shortened V by 3 bases and J by 7 bases, and 12 bases separated the two germline ends. CDR3 sequence: CSAREQGIGYTF. CDR3 DNA: TGCAGTGCTAGGGAACAGGGTATTGGCTACACCTTC.

This clonotype was found many times. The gene calls are TRBV10-3 and TRBJ1-1; D gene unclear. Germline-derived CDR1 and CDR2 are ENHRY and SYGVKD. This CDR3 has 15 residues. V was cut by 2 bases and J by 4 bases, with 14 bases left in between. CDR3 coding DNA: TGTGCCATCAGTGAGCGGGCAGGCGATGGCACTGAAGCTTTCTTT. Residues: CAISERAGDGTEAFF.

This clonotype was found many times. This chain links TRBV5-1 with TRBJ2-3; 11 bases match TRBD2. Germline lookup yields CDR1 SGHRS and CDR2 YFSETQ. After removal of 0 bases from V and 2 bases from J, the junction contained 5 bases not matched to a gene. The CDR3 is made up of 17 amino acids. The CDR3 bases are TGCGCCAGCAGCTTGGTACTAGCGGGGGAACTCACAGATACGCAGTATTTT. Its translation: CASSLVLAGELTDTQYF.

A few counts support this clonotype. The V gene is TRBV28, the J gene TRBJ2-4; D might be TRBD1 or TRBD2, each matching 6 bases. Germline lookup yields CDR1 MDHEN and CDR2 SYDVKM. The CDR3 totals 17 residues. V was cut by 0 bases and J by 6 bases, with 18 bases left in between. CDR3 DNA: TGTGCCAGCAGTTTATGGGGAAGGGGGGAGACGAGAAACATTCAGTACTTC. Translated, it gives CASSLWGRGETRNIQYF.

This clonotype was seen at least ten times. The chain joins TRBV15 to TRBJ1-3; D is uncertain. Germline V gene lookup returns CDR1 LNHNV and CDR2 YYDKDF (reference sequence). CDR3 length equals 15 residues. Trimming cost V 5 bases and J 0 bases, with 11 bases left between them. In nucleotides, the CDR3 is TGTGCCACCAGCCACGAAAAGCACTCTGGAAACACCATATATTTT. It is translated as CATSHEKHSGNTIYF.

This clonotype was counted a few times. The rearrangement links TRBV20-1 to TRBJ2-7, with 10 bases identical to TRBD2. After removal of 5 bases from V and 3 bases from J, the junction contained 10 bases not matched to a gene. The CDR3 has 15 residues. Germline assignment: CDR1 DFQATT and CDR2 SNEGSKA (reference sequence). CDR3 DNA: TGCAGTGCTTACCGCGGAGCGGGAGGGCGCTACGAGCAGTACTTC. This translates into CSAYRGAGGRYEQYF.

In its sample, this clonotype was seen a few times. This chain links TRBV6-1 with TRBJ2-1; D may be TRBD2 (6 bases). Germline V gene lookup returns CDR1 MNHNS and CDR2 SASEGT. V shed 8 bases and J shed 5 bases, with 22 bases lying between them. This CDR3 has 16 residues. This CDR3 reads CASGGEWGVLNNEQFF. DNA for the CDR3: TGTGCCAGCGGGGGAGAGTGGGGGGTCTTGAACAATGAGCAGTTCTTC.

This sequence joins TRBV28 and TRBJ2-6; D may be TRBD1 or TRBD2 (6 bases each). CDR3 length equals 15 residues. CDR1 is MDHEN, CDR2 SYDVKM, per germline. With 7 bases removed from V and 0 bases from J, the gap between germline ends came to 10 bases. The CDR3 sequence is CASTKGGSGANVLTF. Written as DNA, the CDR3 is TGTGCCAGCACCAAGGGGGGCTCTGGGGCCAACGTCCTGACTTTC.

The CDR3 is CASSLRLAGFSGELFF. CDR3 DNA: TGTGCCAGCAGTTTACGTCTAGCGGGTTTTTCCGGGGAGCTGTTTTTT. The rearrangement uses TRBV12-3 or TRBV12-4 and TRBJ2-2; 8 bases are a match to TRBD2. The CDR3 has 16 amino acids. With 2 bases clipped from V and 6 bases from J, the junction kept 8 bases outside the gene matches.

This clonotype was observed a few times. The rearrangement joins TRBV4-2 to TRBJ2-7; possibly TRBD2 for D (5 bases). In germline, CDR1 is LGHNA, CDR2 YNFKEQ. V was clipped by 1 base and J by 3 bases, with 16 bases between them. CDR3 length: 16 residues. The chain's CDR3 is CASSQAGSDFVYEQYF. CDR3 nucleotide sequence: TGTGCCAGCAGCCAAGCTGGGTCGGACTTTGTCTACGAGCAGTACTTC.